One T cell receptor beta chain is described in this entry. What it binds is unknown. This CDR3 contains 14 residues. Germline CDR1 and CDR2: LNHNV and YYDKDF (reference sequence). Trimming took off 11 bases at V and 5 bases at J, with 19 bases between the two ends. This entry belongs to a study of cytomegalovirus exposure and HLA in healthy donors. Study-wide results and caveats: The study labeled 164 TCR beta chains cytomegalovirus-associated. Segments of the TCR beta V type were, in most cases, productive about 90% or about 30% of the time in an earlier analysis.

Amplification used 60 Vbeta primers and 13 Jbeta primers. The data were produced by immunoSEQ multiplex PCR, yet TCRdb's version contains in-frame clones alone and is incomplete. The profile covers 200,000 to 250,000 clones, with roughly four fifths appearing a single time and 1.1% to 1.5% taken by the ten largest. The V call is TRBV15, the J call TRBJ1-5, with D maybe TRBD1 (5 bases). The sequenced material came from PBMCs. This TCR was recovered from a girl aged 5 to 17 in good health and CMV-seronegative. The DNA for the CDR3 is TGTGCCCTCGAAGGGGTCCCTTACTATCAGCCCCAGCATTTT. Translation: CALEGVPYYQPQHF. Full variable domain (missing parts from reference TRBV15 and TRBJ1-5): DAMVIQNPRYQVTQFGKPVTLSCSQTLNHNVMYWYQQKSSQAPKLLFHYYDKDFNNEADTPDNFQSRRPNTSFCFLDIRSPGLGDTAMYLCALEGVPYYQPQHFGDGTRLSIL.